The source of this T cell receptor (beta chain) is a study of blood T cell repertoires in COVID-19. The V end was cut by 0 bases, the J end by 0 bases, with 27 bases between. Germline loops: CDR1 MGHRA, CDR2 YSYEKL. This CDR3 region has 21 residues. Sequencing was performed with immunoSEQ multiplex PCR; in TCRdb, only in-frame clones are kept and a portion is missing. Among 180,000 or so clones listed, 80% to 85% were seen once. Sequencing was performed on PBMCs or T cells enriched from blood (not recorded which). The V gene is TRBV4-1, the J gene TRBJ2-7; the D gene is possibly TRBD1 (6 bases). The TCR was taken from an older woman who had recovered from COVID-19. The DNA of the CDR3 is TGCGCCAGCAGCCAAGAAAGTCGAGGGCACAGGGATCATCGACCCTCCTACGAGCAGTACTTC. Translating gives CASSQESRGHRDHRPSYEQYF.